The 29 T cell receptor beta chains in this list originate from one sample, sequenced in a study of CD8+CD57+ T cells in acquired aplastic anemia. CDR3 and TCR beta VDJ profiling relied on genomic DNA as the template. TCRdb redid the calling of the reads with MiXCR, one entry per CDR3 protein. This table has around 80,000 distinct CDR3 sequences, about 70% appearing once. Individuals selected for sequencing had exhibited CD8+CD57+ cell expansion on flow cytometry. Sequencing was carried out using sorted CD4+, CD8+, or CD8+CD57+ T cells (not recorded which) from PBMCs. Receptor source: a human donor with aplastic anemia.

The V gene is TRBV20-1, the J gene TRBJ2-5; possibly TRBD1 or TRBD2 for D (6 bases each). The CDR3 runs to 13 residues. The V gene lost 5 bases and the J gene lost 2 bases, with 12 bases spanning the gap. Looked up from germline, CDR1 is DFQATT and CDR2 is SNEGSKA (reference sequence). The CDR3 sequence is CSAAGHQQETQYF. In DNA form, the CDR3 reads TGCAGTGCTGCGGGACACCAACAAGAGACCCAGTACTTC.

Comment on this clonotype: The CDR3 carries no conserved terminal phenylalanine or tryptophan, so it likely arises from a read error. The chain uses TRBV19 and TRBJ2-7, with TRBD2 as a possible D gene (6 bases). Per germline, CDR1 LNHDA and CDR2 SQIVND (reference sequence). This CDR3 is built from 13 residues. V shed 3 bases and J shed 4 bases, with 10 bases lying between them. CDR3 nucleotide sequence: TGTGCCAGTAGTATGGATGCGGGGTACGAGCAGTACTCC. This codes for CASSMDAGYEQYS.

At least ten counts were recorded for this clonotype. This chain uses TRBV6-1 with TRBJ1-1; the D gene is possibly TRBD1 (6 bases). Germline V gives CDR1 MNHNS, CDR2 SASEGT. V was cut by 6 bases and J by 2 bases, with 16 bases left in between. The CDR3 is 15 residues long. CDR3 sequence: CASRTPAGENTEAFF. In DNA, the CDR3 is TGTGCCAGCAGGACCCCGGCAGGGGAAAACACTGAAGCTTTCTTT.

This clonotype has a handful of counts. The rearrangement uses TRBV25-1 and TRBJ2-1, with 8 bases matching TRBD2. Trimming took 5 bases from V and 7 from J; bases not matched to a gene: 4. The CDR3 has 13 amino acids. In germline, CDR1 is MGHDK, CDR2 SYGVNS. CDR3 nucleotide sequence: TGTGCCAGCAGTCTCTTAGCGGGGAATGAGCAGTTCTTC. Protein sequence: CASSLLAGNEQFF.

The gene calls are TRBV7-6 and TRBJ2-7; 7 positions match TRBD2. Trimming took 1 base from V and 6 from J; bases not matched to a gene: 9. CDR3 length: 15 residues. Looked up from germline, CDR1 is SGHVS and CDR2 is FNYEAQ. CDR3 residues: CASSLGVAGEGEQYF. The DNA of the CDR3 is TGTGCCAGCAGCTTAGGAGTTGCGGGAGAGGGCGAGCAGTACTTC.

Concerning this clonotype: The junction differs from germline at one of its ends, possibly a read error. The rearrangement joins TRBV15 to TRBJ1-5; D is unclear. CDR1 and CDR2 from the germline V gene are LNHNV and YYDKDF (reference sequence). This CDR3 spans 17 amino acids. CDR3 sequence reads: CASSRDIWTVPNQPQHF. The CDR3 region has the DNA TGTGCCTCCAGCAGAGATATATGGACGGTACCCAATCAGCCCCAGCATTTT.

This chain joins TRBV4-2 and TRBJ2-7, with TRBD2 matching over 12 bases. Per germline, CDR1 LGHNA and CDR2 YNFKEQ. This CDR3 has 14 residues. After removal of 2 bases from V and 8 bases from J, the junction contained 4 bases not matched to a gene. The CDR3 loop reads CASSQIGLAGQQYF. In nucleotides, the CDR3 is TGTGCCAGCAGCCAAATAGGACTAGCGGGGCAGCAGTACTTC.

In DNA form, the CDR3 reads TGTGCCAGCAGCCCGACAGGGGTTAGCAATCAGCCCCAGCATTTT. This encodes CASSPTGVSNQPQHF. V and J are TRBV7-9 and TRBJ1-5, with 8 bases aligning to TRBD1. The germline V gene encodes CDR1 SEHNR and CDR2 FQNEAQ (reference sequence). The CDR3 loop spans 15 amino acids. V gave up 5 bases and J gave up 0 bases; unmatched junction bases: 3.

In its sample, this clonotype was seen a few times. The chain links TRBV9 to TRBJ1-1; no clear D. The CDR3 covers 12 residues. Per the germline V gene, CDR1 is SGDLS and CDR2 is YYNGEE. V gave up 4 bases and J gave up 3 bases, with 7 bases separating them. The CDR3 reads CASSPLDTEAFF. The CDR3 DNA sequence: TGTGCCAGCAGCCCCTTGGACACTGAAGCTTTCTTT.

This clonotype has more than one count but fewer than ten. This rearrangement joins TRBV10-3 to TRBJ1-6, with D unresolved. The CDR3 sequence is 15 residues long. Per the germline V gene, CDR1 is ENHRY and CDR2 is SYGVKD. V lost 2 bases to trimming and J lost 0 bases, with 5 bases between them. The CDR3 DNA reads TGTGCCATCAGTGAGGAGGGCTCCTATAATTCACCCCTCCACTTT. Protein: CAISEEGSYNSPLHF.

J is TRBJ2-7 and V is TRBV7-3; D unclear. Germline lookup yields CDR1 SGHTA and CDR2 FQGTGA. The CDR3 is 15 residues long. V was shortened by 4 bases and J by 2 bases, with 15 bases between the two germline ends. CDR3 residues: CASSSFTEPTYEQYF. The CDR3 coding sequence is TGTGCCAGCAGCTCCTTCACGGAGCCCACCTACGAGCAGTACTTC.

This clonotype appeared many times. The chain links TRBV7-6 to TRBJ2-5, with D possibly TRBD1 on 5 matching bases. Germline loops: CDR1 SGHVS, CDR2 FNYEAQ. The CDR3 runs 13 residues. V lost 6 bases to trimming and J lost 3 bases, with 11 bases between them. This chain's CDR3 is CASRAGLEETQYF. CDR3 nucleotide sequence: TGTGCCAGCAGAGCAGGGTTGGAAGAGACCCAGTACTTC. Looking up the rest from reference TRBV7-6 and TRBJ2-5 gives the full variable domain: GAGVSQSPRYKVTKRGQDVALRCDPISGHVSLYWYRQALGQGPEFLTYFNYEAQQDKSGLPNDRFSAERPEGSISTLTIQRTEQRDSAMYRCASRAGLEETQYFGPGTRLLVL.

The chain recombines TRBV7-2 with TRBJ2-1; no reliable D call. V was cut by 6 bases and J by 1 base, with 7 bases left in between. This CDR3 contains 13 residues. In germline, CDR1 is SGHTA, CDR2 FQGNSA. In DNA, the CDR3 is TGTGCCAGCAGGGGCCGTTCCTACAATGAGCAGTTCTTC. Protein: CASRGRSYNEQFF.

The chain employs TRBV4-3 and TRBJ2-3; 8 bases are a match to TRBD2. There are 15 residues in the CDR3. With 0 bases clipped from V and 6 bases from J, the junction kept 5 bases outside the gene matches. CDR1 LGHNA and CDR2 YSLEER come from the germline V gene. In DNA, the CDR3 is TGCGCCAGCAGCCAAGACGTAACGGGGGGGGATACGCAGTATTTT. This gives the protein CASSQDVTGGDTQYF.

In DNA, the CDR3 is TGTGCCAGCAGCCCTGACAGGGACGAGCAGTACTTC. It specifies CASSPDRDEQYF. The genes are TRBV7-2 and TRBJ2-7, with TRBD1 matching 7 bases. The CDR3 runs to 12 residues. The V segment lost 5 bases and the J segment 5 bases; nucleotides outside the gene matches: 3. The germline CDR1 and CDR2 sequences are SGHTA and FQGNSA.

This clonotype was seen repeatedly, ten times or more. The V call is TRBV27, the J call TRBJ2-7, with unresolved D. V was cut by 4 bases and J by 0 bases, with 10 bases left in between. The germline V gene encodes CDR1 MNHEY and CDR2 SMNVEV (reference sequence). CDR3 size: 14 residues. The CDR3 region has the DNA TGTGCCAGCAGTTCCCCGACTTTCTCCTACGAGCAGTACTTC. Translated: CASSSPTFSYEQYF.

This chain links TRBV20-1 with TRBJ1-1; D possibly corresponds to TRBD1 (5 bases). Germline CDR1 is DFQATT and CDR2 is SNEGSKA (reference sequence). The CDR3 runs 12 residues. The germline V and J ends were trimmed by 3 bases and 7 bases, with 12 bases remaining between them. CDR3 loop: CSASPPGVEAFF. The CDR3 nucleotides are TGCAGTGCTAGCCCGCCGGGGGTTGAAGCTTTCTTT.

The genes are TRBV2 and TRBJ2-5, with a weak D call TRBD2 (6 bases). The V gene's germline CDR1 is SNHLY and CDR2 FYNNEI. The CDR3 runs 14 residues. V shed 8 bases and J shed 8 bases, with 21 bases lying between them. The CDR3 region has the DNA TGTGCCAGCGGGGTGGGGCGGGGTCCCCAAACCCAGTACTTC. Protein: CASGVGRGPQTQYF.

This clonotype was observed a single time. The chain is built from TRBV5-1 and TRBJ2-7, with 13 bases fitting TRBD2. Trimming at V came to 1 base and at J to 2 bases, leaving 6 bases not matched to a gene. This CDR3 region has 17 residues. Looked up from germline, CDR1 is SGHRS and CDR2 is YFSETQ. Here the CDR3 reads CASSLTVGTSGTYEQYF. The CDR3 DNA reads as TGCGCCAGCAGCTTGACCGTAGGGACTAGCGGGACCTACGAGCAGTACTTC.

The rearrangement joins TRBV2 to TRBJ1-5; TRBD1 is a possible D gene (6 bases). Trimming shortened V by 6 bases and J by 6 bases, and 12 bases separated the two germline ends. The V gene's germline CDR1 is SNHLY and CDR2 FYNNEI. CDR3 length: 13 amino acids. The CDR3 sequence is CASRDGGTQPQHF. The CDR3 DNA reads as TGTGCCAGCAGGGATGGGGGCACTCAGCCCCAGCATTTT.

J is TRBJ2-1 and V is TRBV19; 14 bases are shared with TRBD2. The CDR3 contains 17 residues. CDR1 is LNHDA and CDR2 is SQIVND in the germline V gene (reference sequence). Trimming removed 4 bases from V and 7 bases from J; junction bases left unmatched: 9. For the CDR3, the DNA is TGTGCCAGTAGTACCCTTGGGACTAGCGGGAGTCAAAATGAGCAGTTCTTC. Amino acid sequence: CASSTLGTSGSQNEQFF.

This clonotype was observed many times. The rearrangement joins TRBV19 to TRBJ1-4; TRBD1 might be the D (5 bases). Germline V gene data show CDR1 as LNHDA and CDR2 as SQIVND (reference sequence). Trimming shortened V by 7 bases and J by 7 bases, and 19 bases separated the two germline ends. The CDR3 spans 15 residues. CDR3 loop: CASTPGTSGVEKLFF. The CDR3 nucleotides read TGTGCCAGTACCCCGGGCACCTCGGGGGTTGAAAAACTGTTTTTT.

The genes are TRBV19 and TRBJ2-1; the D is unclear. CDR3 length equals 11 residues. Germline V gene sequence: CDR1 LNHDA, CDR2 SQIVND (reference sequence). Between the trimmed V and J ends, which lost 4 bases and 8 bases, there was a span of 6 bases. The CDR3 protein is CASSTSYEQFF. In DNA form, the CDR3 reads TGTGCCAGTAGTACCAGTTATGAGCAGTTCTTC.

The gene calls are TRBV9 and TRBJ2-1; 7 bases map to TRBD2. V was clipped by 2 bases and J by 1 base; unmatched bases: 18. The length of the CDR3 is 20 residues. Looked up from germline, CDR1 is SGDLS and CDR2 is YYNGEE. This CDR3 is CASSVDGGESGMVSYNEQFF. As DNA, the CDR3 is TGTGCCAGCAGCGTTGACGGTGGGGAGAGCGGGATGGTATCCTACAATGAGCAGTTCTTC.

This chain joins TRBV24-1 and TRBJ1-1; D is ambiguous. V lost 2 bases and J 1 base, leaving 4 bases between the germline ends. The germline CDR1 and CDR2 sequences are KGHDR and SFDVKD. The CDR3 length is 13 residues. CDR3 region: CATSDSGNTEAFF. DNA of the CDR3: TGTGCCACCAGTGATTCTGGGAACACTGAAGCTTTCTTT.

The chain recombines TRBV16 with TRBJ2-7; 7 bases are a match to TRBD1. Germline assignment: CDR1 KGHSY and CDR2 FQNENV. The CDR3 totals 14 residues. Germline trimming cut 2 bases from V and 5 bases from J; bases unmatched to any gene: 6. CDR3 sequence (DNA): TGTGCCAGCAGCCAACCCGACAGGGTCCACGAGCAGTACTTC. It encodes CASSQPDRVHEQYF.

The chain links TRBV10-3 to TRBJ1-5, with unresolved D. Germline V lookup: CDR1 ENHRY, CDR2 SYGVKD. V was shortened by 2 bases and J by 9 bases, with 11 bases between the two germline ends. The CDR3 extends over 13 amino acids. The CDR3 nucleotides read TGTGCCATCAGTGAGGTAGCGATAGGGCCCCAGCATTTT. It encodes CAISEVAIGPQHF.

V gene TRBV2 combines with J gene TRBJ1-1, with TRBD1 as a possible D gene (6 bases). The CDR3 runs to 12 residues. Trimming took off 4 bases at V and 6 bases at J, with 9 bases between the two ends. Germline V lookup: CDR1 SNHLY, CDR2 FYNNEI. CDR3 residues: CASSGRTAEAFF. The CDR3 nucleotides are TGTGCCAGCAGTGGAAGGACAGCTGAAGCTTTCTTT.

The rearrangement joins TRBV15 to TRBJ1-5, with TRBD1 as a possible D gene (6 bases). This CDR3 region has 15 residues. Trimming took off 4 bases at V and 3 bases at J, with 13 bases between the two ends. Germline CDR1 is LNHNV and CDR2 is YYDKDF (reference sequence). CDR3 amino acids: CATSTRRDINQPQHF. CDR3 nucleotide sequence: TGTGCCACCAGCACGCGAAGGGACATCAATCAGCCCCAGCATTTT.